These 30 T cell receptor beta chains share one sample of origin, sequenced in a study of CD4 T cells in relation to SARS-CoV-2 and coronaviruses. CD4+ T cells from unexposed donors were obtained before the COVID-19 pandemic (2011-2018). After ten to eleven days of culture, CD4+ T cells were isolated. The antigens these receptors bind are not known. The method was immunoSEQ multiplex PCR; TCRdb's version includes in-frame clones alone and lacks a portion of them. The sample has 25,000 to 30,000 clones; 74% are singletons. The sample taken for sequencing was CD4+ T cells from PBMCs, cultured in vitro. These receptors originate from a human donor in good health.

The chain joins TRBV6-5 to TRBJ1-2; D is unresolved. This CDR3 has 13 residues. Germline V lookup: CDR1 MNHEY, CDR2 SVGAGI. The ends were cut back, 2 bases at V and 5 bases at J, with 9 bases in the middle. CDR3 sequence: CASSYRAGYGYTF. CDR3 nucleotides: TGTGCCAGCAGTTACCGGGCGGGTTATGGCTACACCTTC.

The chain carries TRBV24-1 and TRBJ1-2; TRBD1 agrees at 9 bases. J lost 1 base, V lost 2 bases, and 1 base had no gene match. This CDR3 spans 15 amino acids. Germline V lookup: CDR1 KGHDR, CDR2 SFDVKD. CDR3 coding DNA: TGTGCCACCAGTGATTGGGGACAGGGTAACTATGGCTACACCTTC. Translation: CATSDWGQGNYGYTF.

This chain links TRBV7-9 with TRBJ2-6; the match to TRBD1 covers 8 bases. In germline, CDR1 is SEHNR, CDR2 FQNEAQ (reference sequence). V lost 5 bases and J lost 0; bases outside the gene matches: 6. The CDR3 totals 17 residues. The CDR3 region has the DNA TGTGCCAGCAGCAGAAGACAGGGGAACTCTGGGGCCAACGTCCTGACTTTC. This sequence encodes CASSRRQGNSGANVLTF. Supplemented by reference TRBV7-9 and TRBJ2-6, the full variable domain reads DTGVSQNPRHKITKRGQNVTFRCDPISEHNRLYWYRQTLGQGPEFLTYFQNEAQLEKSRLLSDRFSAERPKGSFSTLEIQRTEQGDSAMYLCASSRRQGNSGANVLTFGAGSRLTVL.

In this sample, this clone turned up a few times. The chain is built from TRBV7-3 and TRBJ2-3; the D call may be TRBD1 or TRBD2 (5 bases each). Germline CDR1 is SGHTA and CDR2 is FQGTGA. The V end was cut by 3 bases, the J end by 4 bases, with 14 bases between. The CDR3 is 15 amino acids. Here the CDR3 DNA reads TGTGCCAGCAGCTTGGGACCTAATGCGGCAGATACGCAGTATTTT. Translation gives CASSLGPNAADTQYF.

J is TRBJ1-5 and V is TRBV19; the match to TRBD1 covers 7 bases. The trim removed 6 bases at V and 6 bases at J, leaving 11 bases unmatched. Germline V gene data show CDR1 as LNHDA and CDR2 as SQIVND (reference sequence). CDR3 length: 15 amino acids. The CDR3 reads CASRPREGGLQPQHF. The DNA of the CDR3 is TGTGCCAGTAGACCTAGGGAAGGGGGCCTTCAGCCCCAGCATTTT. The entire variable domain, with the rest obtained from reference TRBV19 and TRBJ1-5, is as follows: DGGITQSPKYLFRKEGQNVTLSCEQNLNHDAMYWYRQDPGQGLRLIYYSQIVNDFQKGDIAEGYSVSREKKESFPLTVTSAQKNPTAFYLCASRPREGGLQPQHFGDGTRLSIL.

The genes are TRBV6-6 and TRBJ1-3; tentatively, D is TRBD1 (6 bases). The V end lost 2 bases, the J end lost 0 bases, and 11 bases lay between the germline ends. Germline V gene lookup returns CDR1 MNHNY and CDR2 SVGAGI (reference sequence). The length of the CDR3 is 16 residues. CDR3 DNA: TGTGCCAGCAGTTACCCCACAGGGTCCTCTGGAAACACCATATATTTT. This sequence encodes CASSYPTGSSGNTIYF.

By sample fraction, this clone is large (0.1 to 1%). J is TRBJ2-3 and V is TRBV9; D is ambiguous. Trimming took 1 base from V and 4 from J, leaving 7 bases between them. The CDR3 totals 13 residues. CDR1 is SGDLS and CDR2 is YYNGEE in the germline V gene. The CDR3 sequence: CASSVLDSDTQYF. DNA of the CDR3: TGTGCCAGCAGCGTACTAGATTCAGATACGCAGTATTTT.

The chain has TRBV7-2 and TRBJ2-1; D is undetermined. Looked up from germline, CDR1 is SGHTA and CDR2 is FQGNSA. The CDR3 has 14 residues. Trimming removed 1 base from V and 6 bases from J, with 10 bases in between. In DNA form, the CDR3 reads TGTGCCAGCAGCTTAGATCCTTCGGGCAATGAGCAGTTCTTC. This encodes CASSLDPSGNEQFF.

The chain is built from TRBV4-3 and TRBJ1-6; tentative D call: TRBD1 (6 bases). The CDR3 is 15 amino acids. Germline-derived CDR1 and CDR2 are LGHNA and YSLEER. The V end was cut by 3 bases, the J end by 5 bases, with 11 bases between. The CDR3 region has the DNA TGCGCCAGCAGCCAGGGCAGGGGAGATAATTCACCCCTCCACTTT. This codes for CASSQGRGDNSPLHF.

This clone turned up a few times. The chain carries TRBV7-2 and TRBJ1-5; no firm D call. Trimming took 2 bases from V and 3 from J, leaving 14 bases between them. This CDR3 has 16 residues. Germline loops: CDR1 SGHTA, CDR2 FQGNSA. The CDR3 is CASSLMGGRNNQPQHF. CDR3 DNA: TGTGCCAGCAGCTTAATGGGAGGTAGGAACAATCAGCCCCAGCATTTT. Based on the CDR3 plus reference TRBV7-2 and TRBJ1-5, the full variable domain is GAGVSQSPSNKVTEKGKDVELRCDPISGHTALYWYRQSLGQGLEFLIYFQGNSAPDKSGLPSDRFSAERTGGSVSTLTIQRTQQEDSAVYLCASSLMGGRNNQPQHFGDGTRLSIL.

V gene TRBV2 combines with J gene TRBJ1-3, with a possible D match to TRBD1 (6 bases). V lost 8 bases to trimming and J lost 10 bases, with 12 bases between them. Germline V gene sequence: CDR1 SNHLY, CDR2 FYNNEI. This CDR3 contains 11 residues. The CDR3 sequence: CASRPGATIYF. CDR3 DNA: TGTGCCAGCCGGCCGGGGGCTACCATATATTTT.

The chain is built from TRBV5-4 and TRBJ1-1; possibly TRBD1 for D (6 bases). V lost 5 bases to trimming and J lost 3 bases, with 11 bases between them. Germline values: CDR1 SGHNT, CDR2 YYREEE (reference sequence). The CDR3 length is 13 residues. DNA of the CDR3: TGTGCCAGCAGTACAGGGAGATACACTGAAGCTTTCTTT. Translated: CASSTGRYTEAFF.

The CDR3 bases are TGTGCCAGCAGCACTAGCAAGGAGCAGTTCTTC. This sequence encodes CASSTSKEQFF. The rearrangement uses TRBV7-2 and TRBJ2-1; D perhaps matches TRBD2 (6 bases). The CDR3 is 11 residues long. Germline CDR1 and CDR2: SGHTA and FQGNSA. V was shortened by 5 bases and J by 10 bases, with 9 bases between the two germline ends.

In its sample, this clone was seen once. This chain joins TRBV7-2 and TRBJ2-7; D gene unclear. CDR1 is SGHTA and CDR2 is FQGNSA in the germline V gene. This CDR3 is 17 amino acids long. V was clipped by 3 bases and J by 5 bases, with 23 bases between them. The CDR3 DNA reads as TGTGCCAGCAGCTTGGGTTTATTTCGGGCCCCTCGAAACGAGCAGTACTTC. This encodes CASSLGLFRAPRNEQYF.

This chain links TRBV9 with TRBJ2-1, with 9 bases that match TRBD1. CDR1 and CDR2 from the germline V gene are SGDLS and YYNGEE. V lost 3 bases, J lost 1 base, and 5 bases stayed unmatched. The CDR3 sequence is 16 residues long. CDR3 in amino acids: CASSAGGQGSYNEQFF. The CDR3, as DNA: TGTGCCAGCAGCGCGGGGGGACAGGGTTCCTACAATGAGCAGTTCTTC.

The rearrangement uses TRBV30 and TRBJ2-7; D is perhaps TRBD2 (5 bases). Germline CDR1 reads GTSNPN; CDR2 reads SVGIG (reference sequence). This CDR3 is 14 amino acids long. V was pared by 5 bases and J by 6 bases, with 20 bases between. CDR3 region: CAWEDLFTGGEQYF. The CDR3 DNA sequence: TGTGCCTGGGAGGACCTTTTCACTGGAGGCGAGCAGTACTTC. Complete variable domain (other parts from reference TRBV30 and TRBJ2-7): SQTIHQWPATLVQPVGSPLSLECTVEGTSNPNLYWYRQAAGRGLQLLFYSVGIGQISSEVPQNLSASRPQDRQFILSSKKLLLSDSGFYLCAWEDLFTGGEQYFGPGTRLTVT.

The chain combines TRBV4-3 with TRBJ2-7; a possible D gene is TRBD2 (6 bases). The CDR3 consists of 15 residues. V dropped 0 bases and J dropped 3 bases, with 12 bases sitting between them. Germline V gives CDR1 LGHNA, CDR2 YSLEER. In DNA form, the CDR3 reads TGCGCCAGCAGCCAAGAAGTGGGACTCGACTACGAGCAGTACTTC. This translates into CASSQEVGLDYEQYF.

The V and J genes are TRBV6-5 and TRBJ2-7; 10 positions match TRBD2. The CDR3 runs 15 residues. V lost 4 bases and J lost 0; bases outside the gene matches: 3. CDR1 MNHEY and CDR2 SVGAGI come from the germline V gene. CDR3 protein: CASSLSGRASYEQYF. The CDR3 DNA reads TGTGCCAGCAGTTTAAGCGGGAGGGCCTCCTACGAGCAGTACTTC.

This sequence joins TRBV5-1 and TRBJ2-7, with TRBD2 matching over 11 bases. V lost 4 bases, J lost 4 bases, and 7 bases stayed unmatched. CDR1 is SGHRS and CDR2 is YFSETQ in the germline V gene. The CDR3 consists of 15 residues. The CDR3 reads CASSPGTSGLYEQYF. CDR3 sequence (DNA): TGCGCCAGCAGCCCAGGGACTAGCGGATTATACGAGCAGTACTTC.

The chain is built from TRBV6-2 or TRBV6-3 and TRBJ2-5, with 10 bases aligning to TRBD2. The V gene end was trimmed by 4 bases and the J gene end by 4 bases; junction bases not matched to a gene: 15. This CDR3 region has 18 residues. Germline CDR1 reads MNHEY; CDR2 reads SVGEGT. CDR3 sequence (DNA): TGTGCCAGCAGTTTTTCCCTAGCGGGGGCCTTCTTCACAGAGACCCAGTACTTC. Protein product: CASSFSLAGAFFTETQYF.

The chain uses TRBV11-2 and TRBJ2-1, with D possibly being TRBD2 (6 bases). The V gene lost 5 bases and the J gene lost 2 bases, with 13 bases spanning the gap. Germline V gene sequence: CDR1 SGHAT, CDR2 FQNNGV. The CDR3 contains 15 residues. The CDR3 spells CASSPVAATYNEQFF. The CDR3 bases are TGTGCCAGCAGCCCCGTAGCGGCGACCTACAATGAGCAGTTCTTC. Full variable domain (rest looked up from reference TRBV11-2 and TRBJ2-1): EAGVAQSPRYKIIEKRQSVAFWCNPISGHATLYWYQQILGQGPKLLIQFQNNGVVDDSQLPKDRFSAERLKGVDSTLKIQPAKLEDSAVYLCASSPVAATYNEQFFGPGTRLTVL.

J is TRBJ2-7 and V is TRBV4-2; 9 nucleotides line up with TRBD2. CDR1 LGHNA and CDR2 YNFKEQ come from the germline V gene. The CDR3 runs to 20 residues. Germline trimming cut 0 bases from V and 6 bases from J; bases unmatched to any gene: 21. In DNA form, the CDR3 reads TGTGCCAGCAGCCAAGAAGGATTATTAGTCTGGAGCGGGAGGCCCTCCGAGCAGTACTTC. Its translation: CASSQEGLLVWSGRPSEQYF.

The chain recombines TRBV5-1 with TRBJ1-2; no definite D call. The CDR3 is 13 amino acids. CDR1 is SGHRS, CDR2 YFSETQ, per germline. The V gene lost 4 bases and the J gene lost 1 base, with 8 bases spanning the gap. The CDR3 sequence is CASSADGNYGYTF. The CDR3 DNA reads TGCGCCAGCAGCGCAGACGGTAACTATGGCTACACCTTC.

The chain employs TRBV10-3 and TRBJ1-1, with TRBD1 identical over 7 bases. The germline gives CDR1 ENHRY, CDR2 SYGVKD. The V gene end was trimmed by 6 bases and the J gene end by 5 bases; junction bases not matched to a gene: 12. The CDR3 is 15 residues long. CDR3 sequence: CAISNPEGAKTEAFF. CDR3 bases: TGTGCCATCAGCAACCCGGAGGGGGCCAAGACTGAAGCTTTCTTT.

The chain is built from TRBV18 and TRBJ2-6, with D possibly matching TRBD1 (6 bases). The V gene's germline CDR1 is KGHSH and CDR2 LQKENI. The CDR3 runs 15 residues. Trimming removed 5 bases at V and 2 bases at J, with 10 bases between. CDR3 nucleotides: TGTGCCAGCTCAGCAGGGGACCCTGGGGCCAACGTCCTGACTTTC. Amino acid sequence: CASSAGDPGANVLTF.

This chain uses TRBV6-1 with TRBJ2-3; D possibly corresponds to TRBD2 (6 bases). V was cut by 0 bases and J by 3 bases, with 13 bases left in between. Germline loops: CDR1 MNHNS, CDR2 SASEGT. This CDR3 is 16 amino acids long. The CDR3 DNA reads TGTGCCAGCAGTGAAGCGATCGGGGCGGGAACAGATACGCAGTATTTT. Encoded protein: CASSEAIGAGTDTQYF.

V usage is TRBV11-3 and J usage is TRBJ2-7; 13 nucleotides agree with TRBD2. This CDR3 is built from 15 residues. J gave up 5 bases and V 5 bases, and 6 bases lay outside the gene matches. From germline, CDR1 is SGHNT and CDR2 YENEEA. DNA for the CDR3: TGTGCCAGCAGCCCCGCAGGGACTAGCGGGAACGAGCAGTACTTC. It yields the protein CASSPAGTSGNEQYF.

J is TRBJ1-2 and V is TRBV7-9; 9 nucleotides match TRBD1. The CDR3 is made up of 14 amino acids. The V and J ends lost 4 bases and 8 bases, in that order; junction bases with no gene match: 8. Germline CDR1 SEHNR, CDR2 FQNEAQ (reference sequence). For the CDR3, the DNA is TGTGCCAGCAGCTCCGTCTGGACAGGGGTAGGCTACACCTTC. Residues: CASSSVWTGVGYTF.

The chain has TRBV2 and TRBJ1-1; 7 bases align to TRBD1. The CDR3 loop spans 14 amino acids. Germline values: CDR1 SNHLY, CDR2 FYNNEI. The V segment lost 3 bases and the J segment 9 bases; nucleotides outside the gene matches: 10. The CDR3 DNA reads TGTGCCAGCAGTGATCCTGACAGGGATCTTAAAGCTTTCTTT. It encodes CASSDPDRDLKAFF.

This clone was observed a single time. The V and J genes are TRBV7-8 and TRBJ1-1; D is undetermined. The germline V gene has CDR1 SGHVS and CDR2 FQNEAQ. V was cut by 6 bases and J by 10 bases, with 15 bases left in between. The CDR3 is made up of 12 amino acids. In DNA, the CDR3 is TGTGCCAGCAGATCCTACAGCGCCCGAGCTTTCTTT. Protein product: CASRSYSARAFF.